This TCR beta chain originates from a study of cytomegalovirus exposure and HLA in healthy donors. Regarding the study as a whole: What a later analysis reportedly showed was that an Asian-associated ancestry cluster had fewer N-insertions than the approximately 700-donor mean. Sequencing probably produced one cluster of sequence variants that were highly shared.

Notes on this clone: Its antigen is not known.

Trimming took 10 bases from V and 0 from J, leaving 10 bases between them. The germline V gene encodes CDR1 MNHNS and CDR2 SASEGT. CDR3 length: 14 amino acids. Amplification used 60 Vbeta primers and 13 Jbeta primers. In the authors' workflow: In a later analysis, about 9.9 million of tens of millions of unique beta chains occurred in at least two donors. Some clones are missing from TCRdb's copy, which holds only in-frame ones; the method was immunoSEQ multiplex PCR. V, J and clone size derive from that table, while D and trimming were established from the DNA sequence. The data show around 110,000 clones, more than 60% seen once. Although they were nominally healthy when sampled, donors likely had unrecorded immune exposures.

The chain recombines TRBV6-1 with TRBJ2-6; no definite D call. Sequenced input: PBMCs. The source of this sequence is a man aged 18 to 35 in good health and CMV-seronegative. The CDR3 spells CATRILSGANVLTF. The CDR3 nucleotides read TGTGCCACCAGAATCCTCTCTGGGGCCAACGTCCTGACTTTC.